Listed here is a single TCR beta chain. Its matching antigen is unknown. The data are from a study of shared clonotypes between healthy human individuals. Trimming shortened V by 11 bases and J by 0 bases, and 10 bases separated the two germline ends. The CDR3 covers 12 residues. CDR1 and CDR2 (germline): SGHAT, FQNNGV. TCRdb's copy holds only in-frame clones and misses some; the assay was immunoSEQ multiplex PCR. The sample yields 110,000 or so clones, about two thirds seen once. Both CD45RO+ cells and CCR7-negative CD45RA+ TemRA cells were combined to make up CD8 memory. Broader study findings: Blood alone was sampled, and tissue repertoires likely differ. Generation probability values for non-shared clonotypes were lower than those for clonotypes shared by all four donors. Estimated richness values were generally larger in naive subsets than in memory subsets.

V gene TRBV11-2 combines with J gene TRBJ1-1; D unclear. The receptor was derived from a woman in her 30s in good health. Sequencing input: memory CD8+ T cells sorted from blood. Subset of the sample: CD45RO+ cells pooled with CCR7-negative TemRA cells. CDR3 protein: CAGRPVNTEAFF. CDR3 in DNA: TGTGCCGGCCGACCTGTGAACACTGAAGCTTTCTTT.